These T cell receptor beta chains were read from a single sample in a study of cytomegalovirus exposure and HLA in healthy donors. Using immunoSEQ multiplex PCR, the repertoire was profiled, and TCRdb retains in-frame clones only, with some absent. This sample has around 130,000 clones, with around three quarters found just once. The sequenced sample consisted of PBMCs. These receptors were obtained from a woman aged 55-69 years in good health and CMV-seropositive. Each CDR3 is given with its conserved first and last residue. D genes are given only for firm matches. Expanded clones get a size class; other rows say once, few or many, or leave the size out.

CDR3 protein	CDR3 DNA	D gene	clone size	J gene	CDR3 length	V gene
CASSLSRSHEKLFF	TGTGCCAGCAGTTTATCGCGTTCCCATGAAAAACTGTTTTTT	.	.	TRBJ1-4	14	TRBV27
CAIEGVTDTQYF	TGTGCCATTGAGGGGGTCACAGATACGCAGTATTTT	.	.	TRBJ2-3	12	TRBV7-2
CASSSTGAGGREYYGYTF	TGCGCCAGCAGCAGTACCGGGGCAGGGGGAAGGGAATACTATGGCTACACCTTC	TRBD1	.	TRBJ1-2	18	TRBV5-1
CASSVTVSSYEQYF	TGTGCCAGCAGTGTAACGGTTTCCTCCTACGAGCAGTACTTC	.	.	TRBJ2-7	14	TRBV9
CASSLEGGRADTQYF	TGTGCCAGCAGCTTGGAAGGGGGCAGGGCAGATACGCAGTATTTT	TRBD1	many	TRBJ2-3	15	TRBV5-4
CASSPGQGNQPQHF	TGCGCCAGCAGCCCGGGACAGGGAAATCAGCCCCAGCATTTT	TRBD1	few	TRBJ1-5	14	TRBV4-1
CASSLAQVAGSPLHF	TGCGCCAGCAGCTTGGCCCAGGTGGCGGGATCACCCCTCCACTTT	.	.	TRBJ1-6	15	TRBV5-1
CASSKGSGGDTQYF	TGTGCCAGCAGCAAAGGTAGCGGGGGGGATACGCAGTATTTT	TRBD2	.	TRBJ2-3	14	TRBV7-3
CASSGDRFGEQYF	TGTGCCAGCAGTGGGGACAGGTTTGGCGAGCAGTACTTC	TRBD1	.	TRBJ2-7	13	TRBV6-1
CASSSNMGGRETQYF	TGTGCCAGCAGCTCTAATATGGGGGGACGAGAGACCCAGTACTTC	.	.	TRBJ2-5	15	TRBV7-2
CASSASGGAFQETQYF	TGTGCCAGCAGCGCCAGCGGGGGGGCCTTCCAAGAGACCCAGTACTTC	TRBD2	few	TRBJ2-5	16	TRBV7-3
CASSPSSAQPQHF	TGTGCCAGTAGTCCGAGTTCTGCTCAGCCCCAGCATTTT	.	.	TRBJ1-5	13	TRBV19
CASGQNYGYTF	TGTGCCAGCGGCCAGAACTATGGCTACACCTTC	.	few	TRBJ1-2	11	TRBV6-5
CASSQGGTDTQYF	TGTGCTAGCAGCCAAGGGGGCACAGATACGCAGTATTTT	.	.	TRBJ2-3	13	TRBV7-7
CASSKTGLYEQYF	TGTGCCAGCAGTAAGACAGGGCTCTACGAGCAGTACTTC	TRBD1	.	TRBJ2-7	13	TRBV27
CSDAEGSSTDTQYF	TGCAGCGATGCAGAGGGGAGTAGCACAGATACGCAGTATTTT	.	.	TRBJ2-3	14	TRBV29-1
CASRQTGFNTGELFF	TGTGCCAGCAGGCAGACAGGGTTTAACACCGGGGAGCTGTTTTTT	TRBD1	.	TRBJ2-2	15	TRBV7-3
CSAQERQATYNEQFF	TGCAGCGCCCAGGAGAGACAGGCGACCTACAATGAGCAGTTCTTC	.	.	TRBJ2-1	15	TRBV29-1
CASSSQHSGADTEAFF	TGCGCCAGCAGCTCCCAACATTCAGGGGCGGACACTGAAGCTTTCTTT	.	once	TRBJ1-1	16	TRBV5-1
CASSVSRDRGYNEQFF	TGTGCCAGCAGCGTCAGCCGGGACAGGGGATACAATGAGCAGTTCTTC	TRBD1	.	TRBJ2-1	16	TRBV9
CASSMTYGAKNIQYF	TGTGCCAGCAGCATGACTTACGGGGCCAAAAACATTCAGTACTTC	.	.	TRBJ2-4	15	TRBV5-4
CASSYILAGLGYEQYF	TGTGCCAGCAGCTACATACTAGCGGGGTTGGGCTACGAGCAGTACTTC	TRBD2	.	TRBJ2-7	16	TRBV11-2
CASSAPSGQGFGGYTF	TGTGCCAGCAGCGCGCCCTCGGGACAGGGGTTCGGGGGCTACACCTTC	TRBD1	.	TRBJ1-2	16	TRBV7-6
CSVDVNTGELFF	TGCAGCGTTGACGTGAACACCGGGGAGCTGTTTTTT	.	once	TRBJ2-2	12	TRBV29-1
CASSLADRGNSANVLTF	TGTGCCAGCAGCTTGGCGGACAGGGGAAATTCGGCCAACGTCCTGACTTTC	TRBD1	.	TRBJ2-6	17	TRBV5-4